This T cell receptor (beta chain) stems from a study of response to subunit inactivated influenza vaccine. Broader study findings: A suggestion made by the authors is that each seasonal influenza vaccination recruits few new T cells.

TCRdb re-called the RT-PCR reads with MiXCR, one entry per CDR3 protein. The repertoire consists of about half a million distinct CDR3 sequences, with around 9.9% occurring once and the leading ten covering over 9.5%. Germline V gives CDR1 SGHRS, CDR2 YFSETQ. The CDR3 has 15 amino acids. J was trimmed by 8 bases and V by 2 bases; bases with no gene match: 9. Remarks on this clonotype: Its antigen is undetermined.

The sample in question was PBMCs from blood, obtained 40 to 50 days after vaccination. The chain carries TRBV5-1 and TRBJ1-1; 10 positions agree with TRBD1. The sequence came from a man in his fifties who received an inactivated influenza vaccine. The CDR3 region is CASSLGARGQGEAFF. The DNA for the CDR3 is TGCGCCAGCAGCTTAGGGGCCCGGGGACAGGGGGAAGCTTTCTTT.